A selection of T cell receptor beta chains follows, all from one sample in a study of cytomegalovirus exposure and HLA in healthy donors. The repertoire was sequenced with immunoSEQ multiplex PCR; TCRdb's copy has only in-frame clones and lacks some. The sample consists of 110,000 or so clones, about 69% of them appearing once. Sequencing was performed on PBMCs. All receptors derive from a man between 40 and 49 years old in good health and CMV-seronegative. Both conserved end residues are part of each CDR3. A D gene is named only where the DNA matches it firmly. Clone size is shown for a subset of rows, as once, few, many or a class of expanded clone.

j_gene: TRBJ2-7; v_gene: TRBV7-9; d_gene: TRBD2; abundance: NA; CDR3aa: CASSLARRETDEQYF; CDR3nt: TGTGCCAGCAGCTTAGCGAGGCGGGAGACAGACGAGCAGTACTTC
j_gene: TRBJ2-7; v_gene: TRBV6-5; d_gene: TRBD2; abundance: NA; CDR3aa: CASSYSVLAGPYEQYF; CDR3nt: TGTGCCAGCAGTTACTCGGTGCTAGCGGGGCCCTACGAGCAGTACTTC
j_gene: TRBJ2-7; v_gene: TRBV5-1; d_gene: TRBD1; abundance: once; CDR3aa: CASSLALGQDPYEQYF; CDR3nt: TGCGCCAGCAGCTTGGCCTTGGGACAGGATCCCTACGAGCAGTACTTC
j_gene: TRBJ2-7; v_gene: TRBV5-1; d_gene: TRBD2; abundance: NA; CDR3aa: CASSPGGGFYEQYF; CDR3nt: TGCGCCAGCAGCCCGGGGGGGGGTTTCTACGAGCAGTACTTC
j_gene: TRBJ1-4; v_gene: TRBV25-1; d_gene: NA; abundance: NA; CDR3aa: CASSVAGIVVF; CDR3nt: TGTGCCAGCAGTGTGGCAGGGATCGTTGTTTTT
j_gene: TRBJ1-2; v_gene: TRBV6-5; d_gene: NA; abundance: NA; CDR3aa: CASSSTGGGYTF; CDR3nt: TGTGCCAGCAGCTCGACAGGAGGCGGCTACACCTTC
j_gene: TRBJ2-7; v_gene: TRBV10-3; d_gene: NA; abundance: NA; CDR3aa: CAISDARGLNYEQYF; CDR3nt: TGTGCCATCAGTGACGCCCGGGGTCTGAACTACGAGCAGTACTTC
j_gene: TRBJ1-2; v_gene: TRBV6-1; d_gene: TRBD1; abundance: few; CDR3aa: CASSEWAGTGGAGYTF; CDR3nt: TGTGCCAGCAGTGAATGGGCCGGGACAGGGGGCGCGGGCTACACCTTC
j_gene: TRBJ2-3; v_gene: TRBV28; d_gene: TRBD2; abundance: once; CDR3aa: CASSLRGLAGVADTQYF; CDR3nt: TGTGCCAGCAGTTTACGGGGACTAGCGGGAGTTGCAGATACGCAGTATTTT
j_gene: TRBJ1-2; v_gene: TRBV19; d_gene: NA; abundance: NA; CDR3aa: CASSTQGGYGYTF; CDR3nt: TGTGCCAGTAGTACACAGGGTGGGTATGGCTACACCTTC
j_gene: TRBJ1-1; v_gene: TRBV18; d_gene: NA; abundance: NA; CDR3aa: CASSPRNREGGEAFF; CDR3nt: TGTGCCAGCTCACCACGAAACAGGGAAGGGGGTGAAGCTTTCTTT
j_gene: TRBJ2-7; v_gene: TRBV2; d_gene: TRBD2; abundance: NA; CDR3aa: CASIPREGLSYEQYF; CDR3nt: TGTGCCAGCATCCCCCGGGAGGGTCTCTCCTACGAGCAGTACTTC